This T cell receptor beta chain was retrieved from a study of cytomegalovirus exposure and HLA in healthy donors. Study summary: Researchers previously reported finding roughly 120 million unique TCR beta sequences from approximately 190 million T cells. Overall study findings and caveats: Cytomegalovirus status was reportedly diagnosed by the classifier with high specificity and sensitivity. Across donors, sequencing depth was assumed by presence/absence analyses to be roughly uniform. For most TCR beta V segments, an earlier analysis put the productive rate at about 87% or about 30% of the time.

13 Jbeta primers and 60 Vbeta primers were used for the PCR. Clones were sequenced by immunoSEQ multiplex PCR, and TCRdb holds only the in-frame ones, with some missing. The specimen's table records about 88,000 clones. Trimming at V came to 0 bases and at J to 3 bases, leaving 3 bases not matched to a gene. The CDR3 has 14 amino acids. The germline V gene has CDR1 SGDLS and CDR2 YYNGEE. About this clone itself: Its matching antigen is unknown.

This receptor was obtained from a girl aged 10-17 years in good health and CMV-seropositive. Sequenced: PBMCs. V usage is TRBV9 and J usage is TRBJ2-7; 7 nucleotides match TRBD1. In nucleotides, the CDR3 is TGTGCCAGCAGCGTAGGCCACAGGGGCTACGAGCAGTACTTC. It specifies CASSVGHRGYEQYF.